This T cell receptor beta chain was observed in a study of blood T cell repertoires in COVID-19. Study information: The analysed material was cDNA or gDNA that came from T cells, B-cell-depleted T cells, or PBMCs.

Recruitment covered roughly 22 US areas and drew participants whose ages spanned roughly 18 to 90 years. Assignment of participants to cohorts was predicated upon participant-reported clinical history. Within 2 weeks before study entry, exposed participants met a COVID-19 case. This CDR3 spans 14 amino acids. The V end lost 5 bases, the J end lost 6 bases, and 14 bases lay between the germline ends. Germline CDR1 and CDR2: MNHEY and SVGAGI. Only in-frame clones appear in the TCRdb table, and some are missing; sequencing was by immunoSEQ multiplex PCR. The table records roughly 230,000 clones, approximately 85% of them present only once.

The sequence derives from a woman aged 45-65 years who had been exposed to COVID-19. The chain couples TRBV6-5 to TRBJ1-5; D is possibly TRBD1 (5 bases). The sample comprised PBMCs or T cells enriched from blood (not recorded which). The CDR3: CASSPAGGVQPQHF. DNA of the CDR3: TGTGCCAGCAGTCCGGCGGGGGGGGTTCAGCCCCAGCATTTT.